This T cell receptor (beta chain) was sequenced during a study of cytomegalovirus exposure and HLA in healthy donors. This CDR3 region has 11 residues. Germline V gene data show CDR1 as GTSNPN and CDR2 as SVGIG (reference sequence). It was with 60 Vbeta and 13 Jbeta primers that the PCR ran. Clones were read by immunoSEQ multiplex PCR, and TCRdb kept only the in-frame ones, dropping some. The table shows approximately 190,000 clones, with about 80% occurring only once. The receptor comes from a man aged 40-55 years in good health and CMV-seropositive. The sample consisted of PBMCs. The gene calls are TRBV30 and TRBJ2-5; TRBD1 agrees at 7 bases. Near its end, the DNA agrees better with TRBJ2-7, so the J call may be wrong. The CDR3 region has the DNA TGTGCCCTAGGGGGCAATTACGAGCAGTACTTC. Translating gives CALGGNYEQYF.